This TCR beta chain was sequenced in a study of blood T cell repertoires in COVID-19. Looking at the study overall: The analysed material was cDNA or gDNA that came from T cells, B-cell-depleted T cells, or PBMCs.

Source study methods: Amplifying reference gene primers gave estimates of nucleated cell counts. TCRdb keeps only in-frame clones here, not all; method: immunoSEQ multiplex PCR. The DNA gave D and trimming, while V, J and clone size come from that table. The data contain approximately 210,000 clones, 81% of them singletons. The germline gives CDR1 MDHEN, CDR2 SYDVKM. Deletions cut 4 bases from V and 7 bases from J, with 29 bases between. This CDR3 comprises 19 residues. The sample consisted of PBMCs or T cells enriched from blood (not recorded which). The rearrangement links TRBV28 to TRBJ1-3; possible D gene TRBD1, 6 bases. This receptor was obtained from a woman between 45 and 65 years old with acute COVID-19. The chain's CDR3 is CASSSTLTVNRPGANTIYF. CDR3 DNA: TGTGCCAGCAGTTCGACCCTCACCGTCAATCGGCCAGGGGCCAACACCATATATTTT.